One sample yielded the 28 T cell receptor beta chains listed below, sequenced in a study of control samples from healthy donors and cancer patients (dated by TCRdb to 2018 to 2020). The library came from the immunoSEQ multiplex PCR assay. TCRdb provides this immuneACCESS table in a form limited to in-frame rearrangements. Some clones are lacking; in checked studies, under half of them reflect an unresolved V gene, and why the rest are absent is not known. The sample table shows 75,000 to 100,000 clones, and roughly four fifths are seen once. The ten largest clones capture 2% of the sample. The sample was blood. The receptor set was obtained from a man in his 60s in good health.

The chain joins TRBV5-1 to TRBJ2-7; the match to TRBD2 covers 10 bases. This CDR3 comprises 15 residues. V lost 3 bases, J lost 2 bases, and 5 bases stayed unmatched. The V gene's germline CDR1 is SGHRS and CDR2 YFSETQ. CDR3 coding DNA: TGCGCCAGCAGCTCGCGGCTAGCGGGAGCCTACGAGCAGTACTTC. As protein: CASSSRLAGAYEQYF.

The chain recombines TRBV12-5 with TRBJ2-3; 7 bases line up with TRBD1. This CDR3 contains 17 residues. V lost 5 bases to trimming and J lost 3 bases; unmatched junction nucleotides: 14. Germline CDR1 is LGHNT and CDR2 is FRNRAP. The DNA of the CDR3 is TGTGCTAGTGGTGCCCCCTTAGGGGGCGGCTTGACAGATACGCAGTATTTT. It specifies CASGAPLGGGLTDTQYF.

The rearrangement links TRBV6-6 to TRBJ2-5; unclear D gene. The CDR3 spans 13 residues. V gave up 5 bases and J gave up 3 bases, with 10 bases separating them. The germline V gene encodes CDR1 MNHNY and CDR2 SVGAGI (reference sequence). The chain's CDR3 is CASSPDPKETQYF. Written as DNA, the CDR3 is TGTGCCAGCAGTCCAGACCCAAAAGAGACCCAGTACTTC.

CDR3 sequence reads: CASSPSPEHSYEQYF. CDR3 DNA sequence: TGTGCCAGCAGCCCTTCACCGGAACATAGCTACGAGCAGTACTTC. V gene TRBV9 combines with J gene TRBJ2-7; D uncertain. V gave up 4 bases and J gave up 3 bases, with 17 bases separating them. This CDR3 region has 15 residues. CDR1 is SGDLS, CDR2 YYNGEE, per germline.

The chain carries TRBV28 and TRBJ2-6, with TRBD2 as a possible D gene (5 bases). V was cut by 5 bases and J by 2 bases, with 16 bases left in between. The CDR3 totals 17 residues. The V gene's germline CDR1 is MDHEN and CDR2 SYDVKM. In DNA, the CDR3 is TGTGCCAGCAGTCCTACTCGACTGAGGGCTGGGGCCAACGTCCTGACTTTC. Encoded protein: CASSPTRLRAGANVLTF. The whole variable domain, filled in from reference TRBV28 and TRBJ2-6, reads DVKVTQSSRYLVKRTGEKVFLECVQDMDHENMFWYRQDPGLGLRLIYFSYDVKMKEKGDIPEGYSVSREKKERFSLILESASTNQTSMYLCASSPTRLRAGANVLTFGAGSRLTVL.

In its sample, this clone was seen once. The chain combines TRBV10-2 with TRBJ2-7; TRBD1 is a possible D gene (5 bases). The germline CDR1 and CDR2 sequences are WSHSY and SAAADI. Trimming took off 5 bases at V and 5 bases at J, with 13 bases between the two ends. The CDR3 covers 13 residues. The CDR3: CASSKGYLNEQYF. Here the CDR3 DNA reads TGCGCCAGCAGTAAGGGGTATCTCAACGAGCAGTACTTC.

The CDR3 reads CASSLALPPYGYTF. CDR3 bases: TGTGCCAGCAGCTTAGCGCTTCCCCCCTATGGCTACACCTTC. The genes are TRBV7-8 and TRBJ1-2; D ambiguous. The CDR3 totals 14 residues. V was clipped by 0 bases and J by 4 bases, with 9 bases between them. The germline V gene has CDR1 SGHVS and CDR2 FQNEAQ. Drawing the rest from reference TRBV7-8 and TRBJ1-2, the complete variable domain is GAGVSQSPRYKVAKRGQDVALRCDPISGHVSLFWYQQALGQGPEFLTYFQNEAQLDKSGLPSDRFFAERPEGSVSTLKIQRTQQEDSAVYLCASSLALPPYGYTFGSGTRLTVV.

V usage is TRBV20-1 and J usage is TRBJ2-3; unclear D gene. Trimming removed 7 bases from V and 6 bases from J, with 11 bases in between. The CDR3 totals 11 residues. Germline V gives CDR1 DFQATT, CDR2 SNEGSKA (reference sequence). The CDR3 sequence is CSVSEGDTQYF. In DNA, the CDR3 is TGCAGTGTATCTGAAGGGGATACGCAGTATTTT.

The chain carries TRBV7-8 and TRBJ1-2, with TRBD1 identical over 7 bases. Germline trimming cut 5 bases from V and 1 base from J; bases unmatched to any gene: 7. The CDR3 has 15 residues. From germline, CDR1 is SGHVS and CDR2 FQNEAQ. Here the CDR3 reads CASSPRQGGNYGYTF. The CDR3 bases are TGTGCCAGCAGCCCCCGACAGGGAGGTAACTATGGCTACACCTTC. The whole variable domain, remainder taken from reference TRBV7-8 and TRBJ1-2, is GAGVSQSPRYKVAKRGQDVALRCDPISGHVSLFWYQQALGQGPEFLTYFQNEAQLDKSGLPSDRFFAERPEGSVSTLKIQRTQQEDSAVYLCASSPRQGGNYGYTFGSGTRLTVV.

The V call is TRBV18, the J call TRBJ2-6; TRBD1 matches at 7 bases. The CDR3 runs to 18 residues. The ends lost 0 bases at V and 1 base at J; junction bases unmatched: 6. Germline loops: CDR1 KGHSH, CDR2 LQKENI. CDR3 nucleotide sequence: TGTGCCAGCTCACCACCAGGGGGCAGTGGGTCTGGGGCCAACGTCCTGACTTTC. This gives the protein CASSPPGGSGSGANVLTF.

This clone has only a few counts. The chain couples TRBV6-5 to TRBJ2-7; D is unclear. V gave up 5 bases and J gave up 4 bases, with 6 bases separating them. CDR1 is MNHEY, CDR2 SVGAGI, per germline. This CDR3 has 11 amino acids. The DNA for the CDR3 is TGTGCCAGCAGTCTAGAATACGAGCAGTACTTC. Its translation: CASSLEYEQYF.

The rearrangement uses TRBV5-1 and TRBJ2-5; 10 bases line up with TRBD2. The germline V gene encodes CDR1 SGHRS and CDR2 YFSETQ. J gave up 2 bases and V 6 bases, and 10 bases lay outside the gene matches. CDR3 length: 16 residues. CDR3 in amino acids: CASNQAGGLLQETQYF. As DNA, the CDR3 is TGCGCCAGCAATCAAGCGGGGGGGCTACTTCAAGAGACCCAGTACTTC.

This chain joins TRBV7-9 and TRBJ2-2; D is possibly TRBD1 or TRBD2 (7 bases each). Germline values: CDR1 SEHNR, CDR2 FQNEAQ (reference sequence). There are 16 residues in the CDR3. The germline V and J ends were trimmed by 5 bases and 5 bases, with 18 bases remaining between them. The CDR3 spells CASSPPTGRETGELFF. Here the CDR3 DNA reads TGTGCCAGCAGCCCACCGACAGGGAGGGAGACCGGGGAGCTGTTTTTT.

V is TRBV28 and J is TRBJ2-3; D not certain. CDR3 length: 16 residues. Trimming pared 2 bases from V and 2 bases from J, leaving 14 bases between. The germline V gene encodes CDR1 MDHEN and CDR2 SYDVKM. DNA of the CDR3: TGTGCCAGCAGTTTAGAGATCCCCTACTCCACAGATACGCAGTATTTT. This codes for CASSLEIPYSTDTQYF.

This rearrangement joins TRBV4-1 to TRBJ1-4, with D uncertain. CDR1 is MGHRA, CDR2 YSYEKL, per germline. The CDR3 has 14 residues. Trimming pared 4 bases from V and 5 bases from J, leaving 11 bases between. CDR3 nucleotides: TGCGCCAGCAGCCGACCTGACGGAAATGAAAAACTGTTTTTT. Translated: CASSRPDGNEKLFF.

In its sample, this clone was seen a few times. V usage is TRBV5-1 and J usage is TRBJ1-6; no definite D call. Trimming stripped 4 bases from V and 11 bases from J, with 13 bases between. Germline V lookup: CDR1 SGHRS, CDR2 YFSETQ. The CDR3 covers 13 residues. The CDR3 sequence is CASSPFTDTPLHF. CDR3 nucleotide sequence: TGCGCCAGCAGCCCATTTACAGATACACCCCTCCACTTT.

The chain employs TRBV5-1 and TRBJ2-3, with 10 bases lining up with TRBD1. The CDR3 has 14 residues. Germline V CDR1 and CDR2: SGHRS, YFSETQ. Trimming took 4 bases from V and 7 from J; bases not matched to a gene: 6. CDR3 coding DNA: TGCGCCAGCAGCGAGGGGGACAGGGGTAATACGCAGTATTTT. Residues: CASSEGDRGNTQYF.

The CDR3 DNA sequence: TGTGCCAGCAAAGAAGGACAGCTGAGCTCCTACGAGCAGTACTTC. It codes for CASKEGQLSSYEQYF. The V call is TRBV6-5, the J call TRBJ2-7; a weak D match, TRBD1 (6 bases). The V and J ends lost 7 bases and 0 bases respectively, with 16 bases between them. CDR3 length: 15 residues. The germline V gene encodes CDR1 MNHEY and CDR2 SVGAGI.

V is TRBV11-1 and J is TRBJ2-1; D is possibly TRBD2 (5 bases). Between the trimmed V and J ends, which lost 2 bases and 6 bases, there was a span of 14 bases. The CDR3 is 15 residues long. Germline V gives CDR1 SGHAT, CDR2 FQDESV (reference sequence). CDR3 sequence reads: CASSLSRTGGNEQFF. CDR3 bases: TGTGCCAGCAGCTTAAGCAGGACTGGCGGCAATGAGCAGTTCTTC.

The chain carries TRBV19 and TRBJ1-1, with no clear D. The germline V and J ends were trimmed by 3 bases and 5 bases, with 13 bases remaining between them. The CDR3 spans 14 residues. The germline CDR1 and CDR2 sequences are LNHDA and SQIVND (reference sequence). The CDR3 sequence: CASSISGEGTEAFF. The DNA for the CDR3 is TGTGCCAGTAGTATCTCTGGGGAAGGGACTGAAGCTTTCTTT.

This sequence joins TRBV4-2 and TRBJ1-5; D remains ambiguous. Germline assignment: CDR1 LGHNA and CDR2 YNFKEQ. CDR3 length: 17 residues. Trimming pared 1 base from V and 1 base from J, leaving 14 bases between. The DNA of the CDR3 is TGTGCCAGCAGCCAAGGATACGAAGAAGCGAGCAATCAGCCCCAGCATTTT. Its translation is CASSQGYEEASNQPQHF.

This sequence joins TRBV6-5 and TRBJ2-7; maybe TRBD1 (6 bases). Per germline, CDR1 MNHEY and CDR2 SVGAGI. The length of the CDR3 is 13 residues. V gave up 8 bases and J gave up 3 bases, with 14 bases separating them. In DNA, the CDR3 is TGTGCCAGCTCGTCTGCCAGGGGCTACGAGCAGTACTTC. This encodes CASSSARGYEQYF.

In this sample, this clone turned up once. The rearrangement links TRBV30 to TRBJ1-6, with D possibly TRBD1 on 5 matching bases. CDR3 length: 14 amino acids. The germline CDR1 and CDR2 sequences are GTSNPN and SVGIG (reference sequence). Trimming took 2 bases from V and 17 from J, leaving 22 bases between them. This CDR3 is CAWSPGPYTVGVHF. CDR3 nucleotides: TGTGCCTGGAGTCCCGGGCCCTATACCGTGGGGGTCCACTTT.

This clone was seen once. The chain couples TRBV5-1 to TRBJ2-7, with no clear D. This CDR3 has 12 amino acids. The V gene's germline CDR1 is SGHRS and CDR2 YFSETQ. V was cut by 0 bases and J by 5 bases, with 6 bases left in between. The CDR3 coding sequence is TGCGCCAGCAGCTTGGGGGCTCACGAGCAGTACTTC. Its protein is CASSLGAHEQYF.

This chain connects TRBV27 to TRBJ2-7, with D possibly matching TRBD1 (5 bases). The CDR3 extends over 16 amino acids. Trimming took 5 bases from V and 0 from J, leaving 17 bases between them. Germline CDR1 is MNHEY and CDR2 is SMNVEV (reference sequence). The DNA for the CDR3 is TGTGCCAGCAGTCCCCTGACAGAGCAATTCTCCTACGAGCAGTACTTC. This gives the protein CASSPLTEQFSYEQYF.

In the case of this clone: Other DNA sequences of this sample code for an identical CDR3. J is TRBJ1-5 and V is TRBV3-1 (or the pseudogene TRBV3-2); D gene unclear. The germline V gene encodes CDR1 LGHDT and CDR2 YNNKEL (reference sequence). This CDR3 has 12 residues. Trimming removed 1 base from V and 5 bases from J, with 3 bases in between. The CDR3 reads CASSQGYQPQHF. CDR3 DNA: TGTGCCAGCAGCCAAGGTTATCAGCCCCAGCATTTT.

V and J are TRBV6-1 and TRBJ1-1; 7 bases match TRBD1. CDR1 is MNHNS and CDR2 is SASEGT in the germline V gene. This CDR3 has 13 amino acids. The junction had 1 base not matched to a gene; V was cut back by 2 bases and J by 4 bases. The CDR3 DNA sequence: TGTGCCAGCAGTGAAAGGGGGCGCACTGAAGCTTTCTTT. This sequence encodes CASSERGRTEAFF.

The chain employs TRBV4-1 and TRBJ2-5, with 12 positions matching TRBD2. From germline, CDR1 is MGHRA and CDR2 YSYEKL. The trim removed 0 bases at V and 3 bases at J, leaving 5 bases unmatched. The CDR3 totals 17 residues. CDR3 residues: CASSQDQASGREETQYF. DNA for the CDR3: TGCGCCAGCAGCCAAGATCAGGCTAGCGGGAGGGAAGAGACCCAGTACTTC.